The 27 T cell receptor beta chains below all came from one sample that was sequenced in a study of OX40 agonist ivuxolimab in advanced cancers. TCRdb keeps only in-frame clones here, not all; method: immunoSEQ multiplex PCR. The table lists around 45,000 clones, roughly 82% of them singletons, with around 2.6% in the top ten. Material: CD4+ or CD8+ T cells sorted from blood, obtained in a trial of the OX40 agonist ivuxolimab. Source of these receptors: an adult with an advanced solid tumor such as melanoma, head and neck, liver or kidney cancer.

The chain carries TRBV7-2 and TRBJ1-1; 9 bases match TRBD1. V lost 4 bases, J lost 1 base, and 7 bases stayed unmatched. Looked up from germline, CDR1 is SGHTA and CDR2 is FQGNSA. This CDR3 comprises 16 residues. CDR3 DNA sequence: TGTGCCAGCAGCTCGTACCGGGACAGGGCGAACACTGAAGCTTTCTTT. Residues: CASSSYRDRANTEAFF.

This clone was counted once. The chain has TRBV6-1 and TRBJ2-7; 7 bases are a match to TRBD2. CDR3 size: 15 residues. V lost 8 bases and J lost 2; bases outside the gene matches: 12. CDR1 MNHNS and CDR2 SASEGT come from the germline V gene. CDR3: CASAPGGFSTYEQYF. In DNA, the CDR3 is TGTGCCAGCGCGCCCGGGGGGTTTTCAACCTACGAGCAGTACTTC.

This chain links TRBV2 with TRBJ2-3, with TRBD2 identical over 10 bases. The trim removed 7 bases at V and 2 bases at J, leaving 3 bases unmatched. The CDR3 covers 14 residues. In germline, CDR1 is SNHLY, CDR2 FYNNEI. The CDR3 is CASTLAGATDTQYF. The DNA of the CDR3 is TGTGCCAGCACCCTAGCGGGGGCCACAGATACGCAGTATTTT.

In DNA, the CDR3 is TGTGCCAGCAGCTTAGAGCGGACCGGCGGGGAGCTGTTTTTT. This gives the protein CASSLERTGGELFF. The chain joins TRBV11-2 to TRBJ2-2; unclear D gene. Germline-derived CDR1 and CDR2 are SGHAT and FQNNGV. The V end was cut by 0 bases, the J end by 7 bases, with 9 bases between. CDR3 length: 14 amino acids.

The rearrangement uses TRBV11-1 and TRBJ2-7; 9 bases are a match to TRBD2. V lost 5 bases, J lost 5 bases, and 7 bases stayed unmatched. The germline CDR1 and CDR2 sequences are SGHAT and FQDESV (reference sequence). This CDR3 is built from 14 residues. The CDR3: CASSPGLARDEQYF. The DNA of the CDR3 is TGTGCCAGCAGCCCGGGACTAGCCCGTGACGAGCAGTACTTC. The variable domain in full, completed from reference TRBV11-1 and TRBJ2-7, reads EAEVAQSPRYKITEKSQAVAFWCDPISGHATLYWYRQILGQGPELLVQFQDESVVDDSQLPKDRFSAERLKGVDSTLKIQPAELGDSAMYLCASSPGLARDEQYFGPGTRLTVT.

This clone was counted a single time. V gene TRBV7-2 combines with J gene TRBJ2-1, with TRBD1 identical over 12 bases. Germline-derived CDR1 and CDR2 are SGHTA and FQGNSA. The CDR3 has 17 amino acids. V gave up 0 bases and J gave up 9 bases; unmatched junction bases: 9. The DNA for the CDR3 is TGTGCCAGCAGCTTAGCCAAAACCGGGACAGGGGGCGGTGAGCAGTTCTTC. This encodes CASSLAKTGTGGGEQFF.

The CDR3: CASSQQGRNQPQHF. The CDR3, as DNA: TGTGCCAGCAGTCAACAGGGGAGGAATCAGCCCCAGCATTTT. V and J are TRBV2 and TRBJ1-5; 7 nucleotides line up with TRBD1. Germline CDR1 is SNHLY and CDR2 is FYNNEI. V shed 5 bases, J shed 4 bases, and the junction held 5 bases outside the gene matches. This CDR3 region has 14 residues.

The chain has TRBV9 and TRBJ1-1; tentative D call: TRBD1 (5 bases). This CDR3 has 15 residues. V lost 0 bases and J 3 bases, leaving 12 bases between the germline ends. Per germline, CDR1 SGDLS and CDR2 YYNGEE. Here the CDR3 DNA reads TGTGCCAGCAGCGTAGCGCAGGGTAGGGACACTGAAGCTTTCTTT. Translation: CASSVAQGRDTEAFF.

CDR3 protein: CASSLTPGYEQYF. The CDR3, as DNA: TGTGCCAGCAGCTTGACTCCAGGGTACGAGCAGTACTTC. The genes are TRBV11-2 and TRBJ2-7; possible D gene TRBD1, 5 bases. This CDR3 comprises 13 residues. V was cut by 3 bases and J by 4 bases, with 10 bases left in between. Germline V gene data show CDR1 as SGHAT and CDR2 as FQNNGV.

The rearrangement joins TRBV4-3 to TRBJ1-2; D is uncertain. Trimming took off 1 base at V and 0 bases at J, with 12 bases between the two ends. The CDR3 runs 16 residues. Germline V gene sequence: CDR1 LGHNA, CDR2 YSLEER. In DNA, the CDR3 is TGCGCCAGCAGCCAAGGGATGGGTCCATCTAACTATGGCTACACCTTC. Translating it yields CASSQGMGPSNYGYTF.

The chain joins TRBV6-6 to TRBJ1-1; D not resolved. Germline loops: CDR1 MNHNY, CDR2 SVGAGI (reference sequence). The length of the CDR3 is 15 residues. V dropped 2 bases and J dropped 0 bases, with 10 bases sitting between them. The CDR3 loop reads CASSYRVPMNTEAFF. The CDR3 DNA reads as TGTGCCAGCAGTTACAGGGTACCGATGAACACTGAAGCTTTCTTT.

The chain couples TRBV28 to TRBJ1-4; 10 bases align to TRBD1. V trimming: 4 bases; J trimming: 10 bases; junction bases outside the gene matches: 6. CDR3 length: 14 residues. The germline CDR1 and CDR2 sequences are MDHEN and SYDVKM. In DNA, the CDR3 is TGTGCCAGCAGTTCGGACAGGGGGGGCCGAAAACTGTTTTTT. Its protein product is CASSSDRGGRKLFF.

As DNA, the CDR3 is TGTGCCAGCAGTCCCGCAGGGGCATCGGGCTACGAGCAGTACTTC. Its protein product is CASSPAGASGYEQYF. The J gene is TRBJ2-7, the V gene TRBV5-4; a weak D match, TRBD1 (6 bases). The CDR3 length is 15 residues. V lost 5 bases and J 3 bases, leaving 18 bases between the germline ends. Germline lookup yields CDR1 SGHNT and CDR2 YYREEE (reference sequence).

The V and J genes are TRBV5-8 and TRBJ2-1; D tentatively fits TRBD1 or TRBD2 (5 bases each). This CDR3 spans 15 amino acids. Trimming removed 0 bases from V and 4 bases from J, with 11 bases in between. Germline CDR1 and CDR2: SGHTS and YDEGEE. The CDR3 loop is CASSLAHWGYNEQFF. For the CDR3, the DNA is TGTGCCAGCAGCTTGGCCCATTGGGGGTACAATGAGCAGTTCTTC. Based on the CDR3 plus reference TRBV5-8 and TRBJ2-1, the full variable domain is EAGVTQSPTHLIKTRGQQATLRCSPISGHTSVYWYQQALGLGLQFLLWYDEGEERNRGNFPPRFSGRQFPNYSSELNVNALELEDSALYLCASSLAHWGYNEQFFGPGTRLTVL.

The CDR3 region has the DNA TGTGCCAGCAGCTTAGACATCATAGCGGCGAGCTCCTACGAGCAGTACTTC. This gives the protein CASSLDIIAASSYEQYF. The chain joins TRBV7-9 to TRBJ2-5, with a tentative D call TRBD2 (6 bases). The DNA matches TRBJ2-7 better at its end, which makes the J call doubtful. The CDR3 length is 17 residues. Germline CDR1 is SEHNR and CDR2 is FQNEAQ (reference sequence).

The V call is TRBV6-5, the J call TRBJ2-3; D remains ambiguous. CDR3 size: 14 residues. Per the germline V gene, CDR1 is MNHEY and CDR2 is SVGAGI. The V end was cut by 2 bases, the J end by 4 bases, with 10 bases between. For the CDR3, the DNA is TGTGCCAGCAGTTACGGTGGCTGGCCAGATACGCAGTATTTT. Translated, it gives CASSYGGWPDTQYF.

V and J are TRBV9 and TRBJ2-7; D remains ambiguous. V was pared by 4 bases and J by 9 bases, with 20 bases between. The CDR3 loop spans 14 amino acids. Germline CDR1 reads SGDLS; CDR2 reads YYNGEE. CDR3 bases: TGTGCCAGCAGCCCCCACATGTCCCAGGACGGGCAGTACTTC. This codes for CASSPHMSQDGQYF.

V gene TRBV7-9 combines with J gene TRBJ1-2, with 7 bases matching TRBD1. From germline, CDR1 is SEHNR and CDR2 FQNEAQ (reference sequence). Trimming removed 5 bases from V and 4 bases from J; junction bases left unmatched: 7. CDR3 length: 14 amino acids. The DNA for the CDR3 is TGTGCCAGCAGCGTTTGGGACAGCCCCTATGGCTACACCTTC. This translates into CASSVWDSPYGYTF.

This chain connects TRBV6-1 to TRBJ1-5, with a tentative D call TRBD1 (5 bases). V was shortened by 6 bases and J by 7 bases, with 19 bases between the two germline ends. The CDR3 has 15 amino acids. Germline CDR1 and CDR2: MNHNS and SASEGT. The CDR3 protein is CASSPVPGADQPQHF. Here the CDR3 DNA reads TGTGCCAGCAGCCCAGTCCCCGGGGCGGACCAGCCCCAGCATTTT.

The gene calls are TRBV10-2 and TRBJ2-1, with 7 bases fitting TRBD2. The CDR3 spans 14 residues. The germline V gene has CDR1 WSHSY and CDR2 SAAADI. J gave up 0 bases and V 7 bases, and 3 bases lay outside the gene matches. CDR3 sequence reads: CASKGGSSYNEQFF. CDR3 nucleotide sequence: TGCGCCAGCAAGGGCGGGAGCTCCTACAATGAGCAGTTCTTC.

The chain links TRBV6-1 to TRBJ2-3; tentative D call: TRBD1 (5 bases). V was trimmed by 2 bases and J by 9 bases, leaving 18 bases between them. CDR1 MNHNS and CDR2 SASEGT come from the germline V gene. The CDR3 is 15 residues long. The CDR3 nucleotides are TGTGCCAGCAGTGAAAACCGAAGGGGTCCCGAAACGCAGTATTTT. As protein: CASSENRRGPETQYF.

V is TRBV4-3 and J is TRBJ1-1; D is possibly TRBD1 (5 bases). Trimming removed 3 bases at V and 1 base at J, with 9 bases between. Germline V gene lookup returns CDR1 LGHNA and CDR2 YSLEER. CDR3 length equals 14 residues. CDR3 bases: TGCGCCAGCAGCCACTCACAGGCGAACACTGAAGCTTTCTTT. It translates to CASSHSQANTEAFF.

V and J are TRBV7-2 and TRBJ1-5, with TRBD1 as a possible D gene (5 bases). V was trimmed by 2 bases and J by 0 bases, leaving 20 bases between them. The CDR3 length is 19 residues. In germline, CDR1 is SGHTA, CDR2 FQGNSA. DNA of the CDR3: TGTGCCAGCAGCTTACGCGTTCCCGGGGGTGCGGATAGCAATCAGCCCCAGCATTTT. Encoded protein: CASSLRVPGGADSNQPQHF.

The CDR3 loop is CASSIAGSSGLAGVSYEQYF. DNA of the CDR3: TGCGCCAGCAGTATTGCAGGGAGTTCGGGACTAGCGGGAGTCTCCTACGAGCAGTACTTC. The chain carries TRBV5-1 and TRBJ2-7, with 14 bases aligning to TRBD2. Germline V gene lookup returns CDR1 SGHRS and CDR2 YFSETQ. Trimming at V came to 5 bases and at J to 0 bases, leaving 16 bases not matched to a gene. CDR3 size: 20 residues.

This clone was counted only a few times. CDR3 amino acids: CASNPPYTDTQYF. The CDR3 region has the DNA TGTGCCAGCAACCCCCCTTACACAGATACGCAGTATTTT. The J gene is TRBJ2-3, the V gene TRBV2; no firm D call. This CDR3 is 13 amino acids long. The germline CDR1 and CDR2 sequences are SNHLY and FYNNEI. Trimming pared 7 bases from V and 2 bases from J, leaving 10 bases between.

This clone was found a few times. The chain recombines TRBV5-1 with TRBJ2-7; a weak D match, TRBD1 (6 bases). Germline assignment: CDR1 SGHRS and CDR2 YFSETQ. The length of the CDR3 is 15 residues. Trimming stripped 4 bases from V and 0 bases from J, with 14 bases between. CDR3 DNA: TGCGCCAGCAGCGTGGACAGTCTGCCCTCCTACGAGCAGTACTTC. Its protein product is CASSVDSLPSYEQYF.

This clone has a single count. This chain links TRBV27 with TRBJ1-6; TRBD1 matches at 8 bases. V lost 2 bases and J lost 8; bases outside the gene matches: 17. Germline CDR1 is MNHEY and CDR2 is SMNVEV (reference sequence). The CDR3 covers 19 residues. The CDR3 here is CASSLRGTGSFVADSPLHF. CDR3 DNA sequence: TGTGCCAGCAGTTTAAGAGGGACAGGTTCTTTTGTGGCCGATTCACCCCTCCACTTT.